Presented here are 3 T cell receptor beta chains from one specimen sequenced in a study of CD8 T cells in ankylosing spondylitis. MiXCR, applied by TCRdb to the 5' RACE reads, yields one record per CDR3 protein. Of 350,000 or so distinct CDR3 sequences in the sample, 11% are singletons; the top ten hold around 10%. Sequencing was done on a sample of blood, either unsorted or a sorted T cell fraction (not recorded which). These receptors originate from a female donor with ankylosing spondylitis or in good health (not recorded which).

This clonotype was observed many times. This chain connects TRBV5-6 to TRBJ1-3; D may be TRBD1 (5 bases). The length of the CDR3 is 15 residues. Germline V gives CDR1 SGHDT, CDR2 YYEEEE. V was cut by 7 bases and J by 0 bases, with 14 bases left in between. The CDR3 DNA reads TGTGCCAGCTTTAGGGACGGACGCTCTGGAAACACCATATATTTT. Protein: CASFRDGRSGNTIYF.

This clonotype was seen ten or more times. The chain carries TRBV5-1 and TRBJ2-1; TRBD2 is a possible D gene (5 bases). Trimming removed 7 bases from V and 2 bases from J, with 10 bases in between. This CDR3 has 13 residues. The V gene's germline CDR1 is SGHRS and CDR2 YFSETQ. CDR3 sequence: CASREPTYNEQFF. DNA of the CDR3: TGCGCCAGCCGGGAACCTACCTACAATGAGCAGTTCTTC.

This clonotype was counted between two and nine times. This rearrangement joins TRBV12-3 or TRBV12-4 to TRBJ2-5, with D maybe TRBD1 (5 bases). Trimming cost V 2 bases and J 4 bases, with 17 bases left between them. The CDR3 loop spans 16 amino acids. The CDR3 region has the DNA TGTGCCAGCAGTTTAAGGCCATGGCAGGGAAGAGAGACCCAGTACTTC. Translated, it gives CASSLRPWQGRETQYF.